These T cell receptor beta chains were read from a single sample in a study of shared clonotypes between healthy human individuals. Profiling relied on immunoSEQ multiplex PCR, and the TCRdb table lists in-frame clones only, not all of them. This table holds roughly 2.1 million clones, under 95% found once. Source material: naive CD8+ T cells from PBMCs. The receptors originated from a man between 18 and 29 years old in good health. Some clones in this sample may be carry-over from other donors' samples. CDR3s include the opening cysteine and the closing phenylalanine or tryptophan. D genes are given only for firm matches. Expanded clones are given a class, and other clones once, few, many or no size at all.

cdr3_length j_call clone_size d_call v_call cdr3_nt cdr3_aa
15 TRBJ2-7 - TRBD2 TRBV19 TGTGCCAGTAGTATCACAGCGGGAGGGGCCTACGAGCAGTACTTC CASSITAGGAYEQYF
14 TRBJ2-6 - - TRBV7-9 TGTGCCAGCAGCGAAGCTACTGGGGCCAACGTCCTGACTTTC CASSEATGANVLTF
10 TRBJ1-1 - TRBD1 TRBV29-1 TGCAGCGTAGGACAGGTCGAAGCTTTCTTT CSVGQVEAFF
14 TRBJ2-5 - - TRBV29-1 TGCAGCGTTGGAATTCCAGGGATTCAAGAGACCCAGTACTTC CSVGIPGIQETQYF
15 TRBJ1-2 - - TRBV27 TGTGCCAGCAGTTTATTGGGGGGGCAAATAAGCGGCTACACCTTC CASSLLGGQISGYTF
15 TRBJ2-2 - TRBD1 TRBV4-1 TGCGCCAGCAGCTACGTGCAGGGGGCAACCGGGGAGCTGTTTTTT CASSYVQGATGELFF
15 TRBJ1-1 - - TRBV7-8 TGTGCCAGCAGCCCCGTCCTGAGTGGAGGGACTGAAGCTTTCTTT CASSPVLSGGTEAFF
16 TRBJ1-1 - - TRBV7-2 TGTGCCAGCAGCCCGGGGTTATCTTTCGTGAACACTGAAGCTTTCTTT CASSPGLSFVNTEAFF
12 TRBJ1-2 once - TRBV5-1 TGCGCCAGCAGCTTGGGGTGGTATGGCTACACCTTC CASSLGWYGYTF
13 TRBJ2-5 - TRBD2 TRBV7-9 TGTGCCAGCTGGTCTAGCGGGGAAGAGACCCAGTACTTC CASWSSGEETQYF
14 TRBJ2-7 - TRBD1 TRBV5-4 TGTGCCAGCAGCTTCCTGGGACAGGGGTACGAGCAGTACTTC CASSFLGQGYEQYF
15 TRBJ2-7 - TRBD2 TRBV4-3 TGCGCCAGCAGCCCCTCCCCGGGAGGTGATGCCTTCATATACTTC CASSPSPGGDAFIYF
15 TRBJ1-1 - - TRBV5-6 TGTGCCAGCAGCTTTTTCGGGGGGGAGAACACTGAAGCTTTCTTT CASSFFGGENTEAFF
12 TRBJ2-7 - - TRBV9 TGTGCCAGCAGCCCCCCCCGGCCCGAGCAGTACTTC CASSPPRPEQYF
16 TRBJ1-3 once - TRBV28 TGTGCCAGCAGGACCGGGACACCGCTCTCTGGAAACACCATATATTTT CASRTGTPLSGNTIYF
16 TRBJ2-3 - TRBD1 TRBV11-2 TGTGCCAGCAGCCCAGGGACAGGGGGATACACAGATACGCAGTATTTT CASSPGTGGYTDTQYF
14 TRBJ1-1 - - TRBV5-8 TGTGCCAGCAACGATTGGAGGGGAGGCACTGAAGCTTTCTTT CASNDWRGGTEAFF
13 TRBJ2-7 - - TRBV6-1 TGTGCCAGCAGTGATCGGGGGACGGGCGAGCAGTACTTC CASSDRGTGEQYF
15 TRBJ2-7 - - TRBV19 TGTGCCAGTAGTATAGCCCCCATGGGTTCCTACGAGCAGTACTTC CASSIAPMGSYEQYF
15 TRBJ1-1 - - TRBV4-1 TGCGCCAGCAGCCAAGATGGGTTCGGGGCGGATGAAGCTTTCTTT CASSQDGFGADEAFF
15 TRBJ2-7 - - TRBV4-1 TGCGCCAGCAGCCAAGGTACAGCGCCCGCCTACGAGCAGTACTTC CASSQGTAPAYEQYF
18 TRBJ2-1 - - TRBV7-2 TGTGCCAGCAGCCTTAGGGGCATCGAGGGGTTCCCTTACAATGAGCAGTTCTTC CASSLRGIEGFPYNEQFF
13 TRBJ2-1 - TRBD2 TRBV10-3 TGTGCCATTTCGGGACTAGTCGCCAATGAGCAGTTCTTC CAISGLVANEQFF